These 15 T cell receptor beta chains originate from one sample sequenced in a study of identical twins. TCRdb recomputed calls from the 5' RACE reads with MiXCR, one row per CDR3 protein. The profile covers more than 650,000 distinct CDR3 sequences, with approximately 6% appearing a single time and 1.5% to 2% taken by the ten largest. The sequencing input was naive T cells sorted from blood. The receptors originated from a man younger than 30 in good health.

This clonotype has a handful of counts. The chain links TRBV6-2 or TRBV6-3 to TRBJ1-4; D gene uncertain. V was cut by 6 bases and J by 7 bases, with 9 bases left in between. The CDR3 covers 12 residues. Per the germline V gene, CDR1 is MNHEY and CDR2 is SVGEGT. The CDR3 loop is CASRGSSEKLFF. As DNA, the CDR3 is TGTGCCAGCAGAGGTTCGAGTGAAAAACTGTTTTTT.

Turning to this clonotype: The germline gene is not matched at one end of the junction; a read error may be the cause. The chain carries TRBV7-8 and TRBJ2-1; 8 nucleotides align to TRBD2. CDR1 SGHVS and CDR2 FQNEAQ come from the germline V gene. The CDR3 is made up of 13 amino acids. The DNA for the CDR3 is TGTGCCAGCAGCTTAGCGACCGGGACTAGGCTAACTTTC. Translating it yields CASSLATGTRLTF.

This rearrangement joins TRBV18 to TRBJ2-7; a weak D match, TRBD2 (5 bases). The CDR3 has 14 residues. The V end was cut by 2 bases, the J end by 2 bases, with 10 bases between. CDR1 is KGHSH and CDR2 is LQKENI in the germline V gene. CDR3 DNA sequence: TGTGCCAGCTCACCATCAGCCGGGACCTACGAGCAGTACGTC. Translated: CASSPSAGTYEQYV.

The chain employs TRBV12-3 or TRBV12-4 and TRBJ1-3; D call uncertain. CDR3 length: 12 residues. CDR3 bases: TGTGCTGTGGACCAAAAAGGAAACACCATATATTTT. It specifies CAVDQKGNTIYF.

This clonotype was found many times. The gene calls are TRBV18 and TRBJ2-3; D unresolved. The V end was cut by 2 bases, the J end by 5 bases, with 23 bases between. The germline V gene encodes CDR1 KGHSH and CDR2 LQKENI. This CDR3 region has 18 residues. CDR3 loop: CASSPEVWEPEVGDTQYF. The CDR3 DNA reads TGTGCCAGCTCACCAGAAGTCTGGGAACCAGAAGTTGGAGATACGCAGTATTTT.

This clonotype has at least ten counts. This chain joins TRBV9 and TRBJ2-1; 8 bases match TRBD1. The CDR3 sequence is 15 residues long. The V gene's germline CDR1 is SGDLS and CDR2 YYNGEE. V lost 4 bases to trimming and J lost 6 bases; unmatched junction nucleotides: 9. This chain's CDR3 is CASSPRQGLGNEQFF. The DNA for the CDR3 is TGTGCCAGCAGCCCACGACAGGGGTTGGGCAATGAGCAGTTCTTC.

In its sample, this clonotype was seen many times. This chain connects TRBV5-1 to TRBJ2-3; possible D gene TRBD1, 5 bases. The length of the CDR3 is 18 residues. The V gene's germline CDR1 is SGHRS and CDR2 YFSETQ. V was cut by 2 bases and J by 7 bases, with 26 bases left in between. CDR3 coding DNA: TGCGCCAGCAGCTTTAATACAGGCGAGGCGCTTGGCTATAATACGCAGTATTTT. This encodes CASSFNTGEALGYNTQYF.

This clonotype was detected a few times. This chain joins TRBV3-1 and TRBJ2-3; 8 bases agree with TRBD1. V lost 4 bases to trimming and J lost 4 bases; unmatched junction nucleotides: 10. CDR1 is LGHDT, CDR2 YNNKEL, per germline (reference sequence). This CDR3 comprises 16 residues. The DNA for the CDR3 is TGTGCCAGCAGCCCTGAGGGAGGACAGGGAGCAGATACGCAGTATTTT. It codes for CASSPEGGQGADTQYF.

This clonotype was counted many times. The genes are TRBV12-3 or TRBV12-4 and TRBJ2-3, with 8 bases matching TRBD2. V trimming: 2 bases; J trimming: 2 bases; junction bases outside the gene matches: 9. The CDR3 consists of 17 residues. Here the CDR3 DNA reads TGTGCCAGCAGTTTACCCCTGACTAGCGTCCACACAGATACGCAGTATTTT. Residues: CASSLPLTSVHTDTQYF.

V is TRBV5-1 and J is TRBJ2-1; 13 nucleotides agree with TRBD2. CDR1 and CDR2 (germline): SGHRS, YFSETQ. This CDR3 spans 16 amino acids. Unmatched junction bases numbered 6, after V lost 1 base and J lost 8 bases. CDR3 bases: TGCGCCAGCAGCTTGACTAGCGGGAGGGCCAACGATGAGCAGTTCTTC. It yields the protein CASSLTSGRANDEQFF.

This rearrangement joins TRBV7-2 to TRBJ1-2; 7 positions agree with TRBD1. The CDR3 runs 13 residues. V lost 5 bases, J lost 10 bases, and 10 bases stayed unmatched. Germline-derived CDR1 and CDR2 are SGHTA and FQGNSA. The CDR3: CASSRDRIRDYTF. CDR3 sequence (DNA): TGTGCCAGCAGCAGGGACAGAATTAGGGACTACACCTTC.

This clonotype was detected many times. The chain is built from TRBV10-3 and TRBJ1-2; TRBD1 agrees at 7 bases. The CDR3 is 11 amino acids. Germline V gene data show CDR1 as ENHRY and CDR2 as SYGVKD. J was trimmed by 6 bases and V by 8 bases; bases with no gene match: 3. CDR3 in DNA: TGTGCCATCCAAGACAGGGATGGCTACACCTTC. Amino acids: CAIQDRDGYTF.

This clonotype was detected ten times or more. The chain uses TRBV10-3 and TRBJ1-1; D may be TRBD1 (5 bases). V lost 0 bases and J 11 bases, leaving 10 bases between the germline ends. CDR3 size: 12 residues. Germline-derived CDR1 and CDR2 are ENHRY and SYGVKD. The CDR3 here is CAISESDGGAFF. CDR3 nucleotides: TGTGCCATCAGTGAGTCGGACGGGGGGGCTTTCTTT.

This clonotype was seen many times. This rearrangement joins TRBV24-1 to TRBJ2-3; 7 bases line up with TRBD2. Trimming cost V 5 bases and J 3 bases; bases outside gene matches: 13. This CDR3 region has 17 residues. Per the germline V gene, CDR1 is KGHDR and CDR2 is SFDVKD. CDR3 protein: CATSAPPGTGGTDTQYF. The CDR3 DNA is TGTGCCACCAGTGCCCCCCCGGGGACGGGAGGAACAGATACGCAGTATTTT.

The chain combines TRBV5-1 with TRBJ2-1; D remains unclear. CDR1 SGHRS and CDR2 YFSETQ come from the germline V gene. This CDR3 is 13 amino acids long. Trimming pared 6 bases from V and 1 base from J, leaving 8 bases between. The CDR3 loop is CASMSGSYNEQFF. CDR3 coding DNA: TGCGCCAGCATGTCTGGGTCCTACAATGAGCAGTTCTTC.